Following are 9 T cell receptor beta chains from one sample sequenced in a study of CD8+CD57+ T cells in acquired aplastic anemia. Investigators profiled TCR beta VDJ and CDR3 from genomic DNA template. TCRdb recomputed calls from the reads with MiXCR, one row per CDR3 protein. The data show some 210,000 distinct CDR3 sequences, with roughly 57% seen just once and 25% to 30% held by the top ten. The sample was sorted CD4+, CD8+, or CD8+CD57+ T cells (not recorded which) from PBMCs. Every receptor here comes from a human donor in good health.

The V call is TRBV7-2, the J call TRBJ2-1, with 14 bases aligning to TRBD2. The CDR3 is 17 residues long. CDR1 is SGHTA and CDR2 is FQGNSA in the germline V gene. V shed 5 bases, J shed 6 bases, and the junction held 9 bases outside the gene matches. CDR3 nucleotides: TGTGCCAGCAGCCCGACTAGCGGGAGGGCCGTAGTCAATGAGCAGTTCTTC. This gives the protein CASSPTSGRAVVNEQFF.

The rearrangement joins TRBV7-9 to TRBJ2-7, with 7 positions matching TRBD1. V gave up 6 bases and J gave up 2 bases; unmatched junction bases: 13. CDR3 length: 16 amino acids. Germline assignment: CDR1 SEHNR and CDR2 FQNEAQ (reference sequence). In DNA form, the CDR3 reads TGTGCCAGCAGTTTCATCCGAGGGACAGAGCCCTACGAGCAGTACTTC. Translating it yields CASSFIRGTEPYEQYF.

The V gene is TRBV7-9, the J gene TRBJ1-1, with D possibly matching TRBD1 (6 bases). Between the trimmed V and J ends, which lost 5 bases and 0 bases, there was a span of 19 bases. The CDR3 consists of 17 residues. Germline CDR1 reads SEHNR; CDR2 reads FQNEAQ (reference sequence). Here the CDR3 reads CASSLFTLDRMNTEAFF. The CDR3 DNA reads as TGTGCCAGCAGCCTATTCACTCTGGACAGAATGAACACTGAAGCTTTCTTT. Full variable domain (outside the CDR3, taken from reference TRBV7-9 and TRBJ1-1): DTGVSQNPRHKITKRGQNVTFRCDPISEHNRLYWYRQTLGQGPEFLTYFQNEAQLEKSRLLSDRFSAERPKGSFSTLEIQRTEQGDSAMYLCASSLFTLDRMNTEAFFGQGTRLTVV.

This clonotype appeared many times. The chain employs TRBV6-5 and TRBJ2-3; 7 bases align to TRBD1. V lost 5 bases to trimming and J lost 1 base; unmatched junction nucleotides: 6. Germline CDR1 MNHEY, CDR2 SVGAGI. The CDR3 covers 15 residues. The CDR3, as DNA: TGTGCCAGCAGTGACAGGGTCACGGGCACAGATACGCAGTATTTT. Encoded protein: CASSDRVTGTDTQYF.

This clonotype was observed a few times. The chain recombines TRBV29-1 with TRBJ2-1; D is undetermined. Germline CDR1 and CDR2: SQVTM and ANQGSEA. The CDR3 consists of 13 residues. V lost 4 bases, J lost 8 bases, and 15 bases lay in between. In nucleotides, the CDR3 is TGCAGCGTTGTGTGGGTTGCGTATTATGAGCAGTTCTTC. Translating gives CSVVWVAYYEQFF.

The chain combines TRBV20-1 with TRBJ2-1; D is unclear. The CDR3 totals 9 residues. Trimming left V 5 bases short and J 4 bases short, with 0 bases between. Germline V CDR1 and CDR2: DFQATT, SNEGSKA (reference sequence). This chain's CDR3 is CSAYNEQFF. The CDR3 bases are TGCAGTGCTTACAATGAGCAGTTCTTC.

The genes are TRBV29-1 and TRBJ2-7; D unclear. This CDR3 has 13 residues. Germline V CDR1 and CDR2: SQVTM, ANQGSEA. CDR3 residues: CSEFPESSYEQYF. Written as DNA, the CDR3 is TGCAGTGAATTCCCAGAAAGCTCCTACGAGCAGTACTTC.

J is TRBJ2-1 and V is TRBV2, with D possibly TRBD2 on 5 matching bases. This CDR3 is 14 amino acids long. V was shortened by 4 bases and J by 9 bases, with 16 bases between the two germline ends. CDR1 is SNHLY, CDR2 FYNNEI, per germline. The DNA of the CDR3 is TGTGCCAGCAGTGGGAGAGGTGGGAGCGGTGAGCAGTTCTTC. Translation gives CASSGRGGSGEQFF. The variable domain in full, with the rest retrieved from reference TRBV2 and TRBJ2-1, is EPEVTQTPSHQVTQMGQEVILRCVPISNHLYFYWYRQILGQKVEFLVSFYNNEISEKSEIFDDQFSVERPDGSNFTLKIRSTKLEDSAMYFCASSGRGGSGEQFFGPGTRLTVL.

This clonotype appeared many times. V is TRBV6-4 and J is TRBJ2-1; 10 bases fit TRBD2. CDR1 is MRHNA and CDR2 is SNTAGT in the germline V gene. CDR3 length: 18 amino acids. Trimming at V came to 2 bases and at J to 0 bases, leaving 7 bases not matched to a gene. The CDR3 coding sequence is TGTGCCAGCAGTGACCAGCGGGAGGGCCATAGCTCCTACAATGAGCAGTTCTTC. It encodes CASSDQREGHSSYNEQFF.